This TCR beta chain comes out of a study of blood T cell repertoires in COVID-19. For the study at large: PBMCs, B-cell-depleted T cells, or T cells provided the cDNA or gDNA that made up the material.

Only one count was recorded for this clone. Germline V lookup: CDR1 SGHTA, CDR2 FQGNSA. The CDR3 has 14 residues. With 5 bases clipped from V and 7 bases from J, the junction kept 4 bases outside the gene matches. This table comes from immunoSEQ multiplex PCR, and its TCRdb copy is limited to in-frame clones, with some not included. The data contain 90,000 to 130,000 clones, approximately 80% of them singletons. The source is an older woman with acute or convalescent COVID-19. The sample taken for sequencing was peripheral blood. The gene calls are TRBV7-2 and TRBJ1-4; the match to TRBD1 covers 10 bases. The chain's CDR3 is CASSIDRGREKLFF. In DNA, the CDR3 is TGTGCCAGCAGCATTGACAGGGGGCGTGAAAAACTGTTTTTT.